This is a list of T cell receptor beta chains from one sample in a study of control samples from healthy donors and cancer patients. TCRdb's table, derived via immunoSEQ multiplex PCR, lists solely in-frame clones and lacks some. The sample shows more than 110,000 clones, more than 90% of them seen only once. Sequenced sample: blood. These receptors came from a man aged 30-40 years in good health. Each CDR3 is given with its conserved first and last residue. D genes are given only for firm matches. Some rows mark clone size as missing; the rest say once, few, many or name a class of expanded clone.

CDR3aa: CASSFLGDTQYF
CDR3nt: TGTGCCAGCAGCTTCCTGGGGGATACGCAGTATTTT
v_gene: TRBV11-2
abundance: NA
j_gene: TRBJ2-3
d_gene: NA

CDR3aa: CASSSTHTSGNYNEQFF
CDR3nt: TGTGCCAGCAGCTCAACTCATACTAGCGGAAACTACAATGAGCAGTTCTTC
v_gene: TRBV5-6
abundance: once
j_gene: TRBJ2-1
d_gene: TRBD2

CDR3aa: CAGSREGTGSQPQHF
CDR3nt: TGTGCCGGAAGTCGGGAAGGGACGGGTAGTCAGCCCCAGCATTTT
v_gene: TRBV6-5
abundance: few
j_gene: TRBJ1-5
d_gene: NA

CDR3aa: CASSMTANSNQPQHF
CDR3nt: TGTGCCAGTAGTATGACAGCTAATAGCAATCAGCCCCAGCATTTT
v_gene: TRBV19
abundance: NA
j_gene: TRBJ1-5
d_gene: NA

CDR3aa: CASSVSYRDTQYF
CDR3nt: TGCGCCAGCAGTGTTTCTTATCGAGATACGCAGTATTTT
v_gene: TRBV10-1
abundance: NA
j_gene: TRBJ2-3
d_gene: NA

CDR3aa: CASTSGGALNEQFF
CDR3nt: TGTGCCAGCACCAGTGGTGGAGCACTCAATGAGCAGTTCTTC
v_gene: TRBV28
abundance: NA
j_gene: TRBJ2-1
d_gene: NA

CDR3aa: CASSFGRSGNTEAFF
CDR3nt: TGTGCCAGCAGCTTCGGCCGTTCCGGGAACACTGAAGCTTTCTTT
v_gene: TRBV7-9
abundance: once
j_gene: TRBJ1-1
d_gene: NA

CDR3aa: CAWSDTSYEQYF
CDR3nt: TGTGCCTGGAGTGACACCTCCTACGAGCAGTACTTC
v_gene: TRBV30
abundance: NA
j_gene: TRBJ2-7
d_gene: NA

CDR3aa: CASSDGTENTEAFF
CDR3nt: TGTGCCAGCAGTGACGGGACAGAGAACACTGAAGCTTTCTTT
v_gene: TRBV6-4
abundance: NA
j_gene: TRBJ1-1
d_gene: TRBD1

CDR3aa: CASSKWPVTSSYNEQFF
CDR3nt: TGTGCCAGCAGCAAATGGCCCGTCACGAGCTCCTACAATGAGCAGTTCTTC
v_gene: TRBV21-1
abundance: NA
j_gene: TRBJ2-1
d_gene: NA

CDR3aa: CASSPRTGYYTEAFF
CDR3nt: TGTGCCAGCAGCCCAAGGACAGGGTATTACACTGAAGCTTTCTTT
v_gene: TRBV5-4
abundance: once
j_gene: TRBJ1-1
d_gene: TRBD1

CDR3aa: CASSDRADQPQHF
CDR3nt: TGTGCCAGCAGTGACAGGGCGGATCAGCCCCAGCATTTT
v_gene: TRBV6-1
abundance: NA
j_gene: TRBJ1-5
d_gene: NA

CDR3aa: CASSLSRGYGYTF
CDR3nt: TGTGCCAGCAGCTTATCGCGAGGCTATGGCTACACCTTC
v_gene: TRBV11-3
abundance: NA
j_gene: TRBJ1-2
d_gene: NA

CDR3aa: CAWSVLAGVGEQYF
CDR3nt: TGTGCCTGGAGCGTCCTGGCGGGAGTGGGCGAGCAGTACTTC
v_gene: TRBV30
abundance: NA
j_gene: TRBJ2-7
d_gene: TRBD2

CDR3aa: CASSPERTSGRRYEQYF
CDR3nt: TGTGCCAGCAGCCCAGAAAGGACTAGCGGGAGAAGGTACGAGCAGTACTTC
v_gene: TRBV3-1/TRBV3-2
abundance: NA
j_gene: TRBJ2-7
d_gene: TRBD2

CDR3aa: CASRETVYSNQPQHF
CDR3nt: TGTGCCAGCAGGGAGACAGTTTATAGCAATCAGCCCCAGCATTTT
v_gene: TRBV2
abundance: NA
j_gene: TRBJ1-5
d_gene: NA

CDR3aa: CASRGTGYNSPLHF
CDR3nt: TGTGCCAGCAGGGGGACAGGGTATAATTCACCCCTCCACTTT
v_gene: TRBV28
abundance: NA
j_gene: TRBJ1-6
d_gene: TRBD1

CDR3aa: CASTVTVPLEAFF
CDR3nt: TGTGCCAGCACCGTGACAGTCCCCCTTGAAGCTTTCTTT
v_gene: TRBV7-2
abundance: few
j_gene: TRBJ1-1
d_gene: NA

CDR3aa: CSVQRGLGNNEQFF
CDR3nt: TGCAGCGTCCAACGGGGACTAGGGAACAATGAGCAGTTCTTC
v_gene: TRBV29-1
abundance: NA
j_gene: TRBJ2-1
d_gene: TRBD2

CDR3aa: CASRKSDRNTEAFF
CDR3nt: TGTGCCAGCAGAAAATCGGACCGGAACACTGAAGCTTTCTTT
v_gene: TRBV2
abundance: NA
j_gene: TRBJ1-1
d_gene: NA

CDR3aa: CSARPHEQFF
CDR3nt: TGCAGTGCTAGACCCCATGAGCAGTTCTTC
v_gene: TRBV20-1
abundance: NA
j_gene: TRBJ2-1
d_gene: NA